A single sample gave rise to the 28 T cell receptor beta chains below, sequenced in a study of radiotherapy plus CTLA-4 blockade in lung cancer (dated by TCRdb to the late 2010s). Library preparation used the immunoSEQ multiplex PCR assay. TCRdb holds this immuneACCESS table with in-frame rearrangements only. Some clones are missing; in checked studies, unresolved V genes explain under half, and the rest has no known cause. This sample lists 75,000 to 80,000 clones; around 84% were detected once. Together, the top ten hold about 0.95% of the sample. The sample here was peripheral blood, taken from a patient treated with radiotherapy plus ipilimumab. The receptors were sampled from a human donor with non-small cell lung cancer who had stable disease on radiotherapy plus ipilimumab.

The chain recombines TRBV18 with TRBJ2-1; D not resolved. Germline V gives CDR1 KGHSH, CDR2 LQKENI. The CDR3 has 15 amino acids. Trimming pared 5 bases from V and 0 bases from J, leaving 11 bases between. CDR3 coding DNA: TGTGCCAGCTCATCCGACACGAGCTCCTACAATGAGCAGTTCTTC. Its protein product is CASSSDTSSYNEQFF.

This rearrangement joins TRBV11-2 to TRBJ2-2; the match to TRBD2 covers 8 bases. Trimming removed 6 bases from V and 4 bases from J; junction bases left unmatched: 4. This CDR3 is 14 amino acids long. Germline V gives CDR1 SGHAT, CDR2 FQNNGV. CDR3 in amino acids: CASSFLAGTGELFF. The CDR3 nucleotides read TGTGCCAGCAGTTTCCTAGCGGGCACCGGGGAGCTGTTTTTT.

The rearrangement links TRBV28 to TRBJ1-1; 8 nucleotides align to TRBD1. The trim removed 2 bases at V and 8 bases at J, leaving 1 base unmatched. Germline CDR1 reads MDHEN; CDR2 reads SYDVKM. The CDR3 contains 12 residues. The CDR3 loop reads CASSLRDREAFF. The CDR3 DNA is TGTGCCAGCAGTTTACGGGACAGGGAAGCTTTCTTT. The complete variable domain, with remaining parts taken from reference TRBV28 and TRBJ1-1, reads DVKVTQSSRYLVKRTGEKVFLECVQDMDHENMFWYRQDPGLGLRLIYFSYDVKMKEKGDIPEGYSVSREKKERFSLILESASTNQTSMYLCASSLRDREAFFGQGTRLTVV.

The chain carries TRBV6-4 and TRBJ1-2; no reliable D call. Germline V gene data show CDR1 as MRHNA and CDR2 as SNTAGT. CDR3 length: 15 amino acids. V was cut by 0 bases and J by 4 bases, with 12 bases left in between. CDR3 nucleotides: TGTGCCAGCAGTGACTCGGCAGGAGACTCCTATGGCTACACCTTC. The encoded protein is CASSDSAGDSYGYTF.

The chain uses TRBV10-2 and TRBJ2-7; the D is unclear. Germline V gene sequence: CDR1 WSHSY, CDR2 SAAADI. The germline V and J ends were trimmed by 2 bases and 2 bases, with 7 bases remaining between them. CDR3 length: 13 amino acids. The CDR3 is CASSEKGTYEQYF. Written as DNA, the CDR3 is TGCGCCAGCAGTGAGAAGGGTACCTACGAGCAGTACTTC.

On this clone itself: This sample also contains other DNA sequences that code for the same CDR3. The CDR3 spells CASSALETQYF. The CDR3 bases are TGTGCCAGCAGTGCACTCGAGACCCAGTACTTC. The J gene is TRBJ2-5, the V gene TRBV6-1, with no clear D. Germline V gene lookup returns CDR1 MNHNS and CDR2 SASEGT. This CDR3 contains 11 residues. V lost 4 bases and J lost 5, with 5 bases in between.

This chain uses TRBV5-8 with TRBJ2-3; 11 nucleotides match TRBD1. The germline CDR1 and CDR2 sequences are SGHTS and YDEGEE. CDR3 size: 16 residues. The V and J ends lost 5 bases and 3 bases, in that order; junction bases with no gene match: 8. CDR3 coding DNA: TGTGCCAGCAGTCAAGGACAGGGGGCATTTACAGATACGCAGTATTTT. Encoded protein: CASSQGQGAFTDTQYF.

A word on this clone: The sample holds other DNA sequences that translate to the same CDR3. This rearrangement joins TRBV28 to TRBJ2-7; D gene ambiguous. Germline assignment: CDR1 MDHEN and CDR2 SYDVKM. The length of the CDR3 is 12 residues. V was trimmed by 3 bases and J by 3 bases, leaving 6 bases between them. The CDR3 region is CASSLFSYEQYF. CDR3 nucleotides: TGTGCCAGCAGTTTGTTCAGCTACGAGCAGTACTTC.

The chain joins TRBV7-9 to TRBJ2-3; D ambiguous. CDR3 length: 12 amino acids. Germline V gives CDR1 SEHNR, CDR2 FQNEAQ (reference sequence). V dropped 4 bases and J dropped 10 bases, with 12 bases sitting between them. CDR3 amino acids: CASSSVWSAQYF. The CDR3 nucleotides are TGTGCCAGCAGCTCCGTTTGGAGCGCGCAGTATTTT.

The CDR3 sequence is CASSSPYRGTRGNQPQHF. DNA of the CDR3: TGTGCCAGCAGTTCGCCCTACAGGGGGACGAGGGGCAATCAGCCCCAGCATTTT. V is TRBV28 and J is TRBJ1-5; 8 bases are a match to TRBD1. Germline-derived CDR1 and CDR2 are MDHEN and SYDVKM. After removal of 4 bases from V and 2 bases from J, the junction contained 13 bases not matched to a gene. There are 18 residues in the CDR3.

V is TRBV25-1 and J is TRBJ1-2, with D possibly TRBD1 on 5 matching bases. Trimming took 11 bases from V and 4 from J, leaving 8 bases between them. The length of the CDR3 is 10 residues. Looked up from germline, CDR1 is MGHDK and CDR2 is SYGVNS. In DNA form, the CDR3 reads TGTGCCGCGCAGGGCTATGGCTACACCTTC. The encoded protein is CAAQGYGYTF.

Written as DNA, the CDR3 is TGTGCCAGCAGCTTAATAGCGGGAGGTTACGAGCAGTACTTC. Protein sequence: CASSLIAGGYEQYF. J is TRBJ2-7 and V is TRBV7-3, with 10 bases matching TRBD2. J was trimmed by 4 bases and V by 1 base; bases with no gene match: 1. The CDR3 loop spans 14 amino acids. Germline V gives CDR1 SGHTA, CDR2 FQGTGA.

This clone is a singleton in its sample. The chain combines TRBV28 with TRBJ2-1; 7 nucleotides align to TRBD2. This CDR3 is built from 15 residues. J was trimmed by 7 bases and V by 3 bases; bases with no gene match: 9. Germline CDR1 reads MDHEN; CDR2 reads SYDVKM. CDR3 region: CASSFDGGRGNEQFF. The CDR3 DNA reads TGTGCCAGCAGTTTTGATGGCGGGAGAGGAAATGAGCAGTTCTTC. Drawing the rest from reference TRBV28 and TRBJ2-1, the complete variable domain is DVKVTQSSRYLVKRTGEKVFLECVQDMDHENMFWYRQDPGLGLRLIYFSYDVKMKEKGDIPEGYSVSREKKERFSLILESASTNQTSMYLCASSFDGGRGNEQFFGPGTRLTVL.

The chain employs TRBV5-1 and TRBJ2-3, with D possibly being TRBD1 or TRBD2 (6 bases each). V was pared by 4 bases and J by 1 base, with 13 bases between. CDR3 length: 15 amino acids. CDR1 and CDR2 from the germline V gene are SGHRS and YFSETQ. CDR3 protein: CASSLGGQGTDTQYF. DNA of the CDR3: TGCGCCAGCAGCCTAGGGGGGCAGGGCACAGATACGCAGTATTTT.

This chain joins TRBV6-5 and TRBJ1-1, with 8 bases that match TRBD1. The junction had 4 bases not matched to a gene; V was cut back by 0 bases and J by 4 bases. The CDR3 extends over 15 amino acids. Germline V gene data show CDR1 as MNHEY and CDR2 as SVGAGI. CDR3 DNA sequence: TGTGCCAGCAGTTACTCTAGGACAGGGCTCACTGAAGCTTTCTTT. Residues: CASSYSRTGLTEAFF.

This clone was seen only a few times. V is TRBV7-9 and J is TRBJ2-7; D could derive from TRBD1 or TRBD2 (5 bases each). Per the germline V gene, CDR1 is SEHNR and CDR2 is FQNEAQ (reference sequence). This CDR3 region has 14 residues. Trimming pared 1 base from V and 2 bases from J, leaving 9 bases between. Here the CDR3 reads CASSLVGTAYEQYF. In DNA form, the CDR3 reads TGTGCCAGCAGCTTAGTTGGGACGGCCTACGAGCAGTACTTC.

The chain combines TRBV6-1 with TRBJ1-5; a weak D match, TRBD1 (6 bases). Germline V gene lookup returns CDR1 MNHNS and CDR2 SASEGT. The CDR3 runs 14 residues. V was shortened by 0 bases and J by 7 bases, with 10 bases between the two germline ends. CDR3 coding DNA: TGTGCCAGCAGTGAAGCGGGGGGGCACCAGCCCCAGCATTTT. As protein: CASSEAGGHQPQHF.

This clone was picked up one time. This chain joins TRBV19 and TRBJ2-1; 9 nucleotides align to TRBD2. CDR1 is LNHDA, CDR2 SQIVND, per germline (reference sequence). Losses at the gene ends were 4 bases for V and 8 bases for J; bases not matched to a gene: 9. There are 15 residues in the CDR3. The CDR3: CASSKAAGGLDEQFF. The CDR3, as DNA: TGTGCCAGTAGTAAGGCGGCGGGAGGGCTGGATGAGCAGTTCTTC.

This clone was picked up a small number of times. The chain combines TRBV18 with TRBJ1-1; TRBD1 might be the D (5 bases). This CDR3 has 13 amino acids. Germline V gives CDR1 KGHSH, CDR2 LQKENI. The ends were cut back, 5 bases at V and 7 bases at J, with 14 bases in the middle. The CDR3 bases are TGTGCCAGCTCAGCGGTAGGGGCTCGTGAAGCTTTCTTT. Translation: CASSAVGAREAFF.

V is TRBV19 and J is TRBJ1-5; D gene unclear. Germline V gene sequence: CDR1 LNHDA, CDR2 SQIVND (reference sequence). CDR3 length equals 14 residues. V lost 5 bases, J lost 2 bases, and 10 bases lay in between. This chain's CDR3 is CASSPFGGNQPQHF. In DNA, the CDR3 is TGTGCCAGTAGTCCCTTCGGGGGCAATCAGCCCCAGCATTTT.

This clone was seen a few times. The chain joins TRBV28 to TRBJ1-2; possibly TRBD1 for D (5 bases). V lost 6 bases, J lost 5 bases, and 16 bases lay in between. The germline CDR1 and CDR2 sequences are MDHEN and SYDVKM. This CDR3 spans 14 amino acids. This CDR3 reads CASRTANIVYGYTF. CDR3 DNA: TGTGCCAGCAGGACAGCGAACATCGTGTATGGCTACACCTTC.

V and J are TRBV30 and TRBJ2-7, with D perhaps TRBD1 or TRBD2 (6 bases each). Germline V lookup: CDR1 GTSNPN, CDR2 SVGIG (reference sequence). The ends were cut back, 5 bases at V and 4 bases at J, with 15 bases in the middle. This CDR3 spans 13 amino acids. DNA of the CDR3: TGTGCCTGGGGACAGACGGGGACTTACGAGCAGTACTTC. Its translation is CAWGQTGTYEQYF.

DNA for the CDR3: TGTGCCAGCTCACCGGACAGGGCGTCATACGAGCAGTACTTC. Translation gives CASSPDRASYEQYF. The chain employs TRBV18 and TRBJ2-5, with TRBD1 matching over 8 bases. The J call is in doubt because the DNA end fits TRBJ2-7 better. Germline lookup yields CDR1 KGHSH and CDR2 LQKENI. CDR3 length equals 14 residues.

V is TRBV9 and J is TRBJ1-6, with 8 bases aligning to TRBD1. The germline gives CDR1 SGDLS, CDR2 YYNGEE. Trimming cost V 4 bases and J 8 bases; bases outside gene matches: 8. The CDR3 is made up of 15 amino acids. Here the CDR3 DNA reads TGTGCCAGCAGCACCCGGACAGGGCGGGATTCACCCCTCCACTTT. Protein sequence: CASSTRTGRDSPLHF.

The chain joins TRBV6-1 to TRBJ1-5, with D hard to call. The CDR3 sequence is 15 residues long. Germline V gene lookup returns CDR1 MNHNS and CDR2 SASEGT. Trimming cost V 0 bases and J 11 bases, with 17 bases left between them. The CDR3 loop reads CASSEALGGSLAQHF. The CDR3 nucleotides are TGTGCCAGCAGTGAAGCGCTAGGTGGTAGCCTAGCCCAGCATTTT.

The rearrangement uses TRBV6-5 and TRBJ2-5, with TRBD2 matching over 7 bases. The CDR3 loop spans 15 amino acids. Trimming at V came to 5 bases and at J to 5 bases, leaving 11 bases not matched to a gene. Germline V CDR1 and CDR2: MNHEY, SVGAGI. CDR3 region: CASSRQIQGGETQYF. CDR3 sequence (DNA): TGTGCCAGCAGTCGGCAGATCCAGGGAGGGGAGACCCAGTACTTC.

V gene TRBV7-2 combines with J gene TRBJ2-5; the D is unclear. The germline gives CDR1 SGHTA, CDR2 FQGNSA. Trimming pared 5 bases from V and 3 bases from J, leaving 10 bases between. CDR3 length equals 13 residues. The CDR3 loop reads CASSLGPKETQYF. In nucleotides, the CDR3 is TGTGCCAGCAGCCTTGGACCAAAAGAGACCCAGTACTTC.

The chain joins TRBV5-1 to TRBJ2-7; 15 positions match TRBD2. After removal of 0 bases from V and 1 base from J, the junction contained 5 bases not matched to a gene. Germline lookup yields CDR1 SGHRS and CDR2 YFSETQ. CDR3 length equals 18 residues. The CDR3 sequence is CASSLGGLAGGRSYEQYF. The DNA of the CDR3 is TGCGCCAGCAGCTTGGGGGGACTAGCGGGAGGACGATCCTACGAGCAGTACTTC.